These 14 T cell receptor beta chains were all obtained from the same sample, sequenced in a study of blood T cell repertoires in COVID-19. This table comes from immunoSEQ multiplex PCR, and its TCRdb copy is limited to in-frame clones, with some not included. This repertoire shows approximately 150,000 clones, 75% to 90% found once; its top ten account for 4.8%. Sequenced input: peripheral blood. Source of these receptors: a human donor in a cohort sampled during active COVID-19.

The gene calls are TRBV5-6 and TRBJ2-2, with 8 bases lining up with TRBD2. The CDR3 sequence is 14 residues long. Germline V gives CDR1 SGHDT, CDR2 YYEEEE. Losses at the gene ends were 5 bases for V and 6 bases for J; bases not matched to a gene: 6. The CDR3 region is CASSYGGASGELFF. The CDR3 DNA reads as TGTGCCAGCAGTTACGGGGGGGCCTCCGGGGAGCTGTTTTTT.

The CDR3 coding sequence is TGCGCCAGCAGCTTGGGGCGGGGTCGGACAGATACGCAGTATTTT. Its translation: CASSLGRGRTDTQYF. J is TRBJ2-3 and V is TRBV5-1; D perhaps matches TRBD2 (6 bases). Trimming left V 0 bases short and J 3 bases short, with 11 bases between. Germline loops: CDR1 SGHRS, CDR2 YFSETQ. The CDR3 extends over 15 amino acids.

The CDR3 coding sequence is TGTGCCAGCAGGCACACCAGCACAGATACGCAGTATTTT. It codes for CASRHTSTDTQYF. The V and J genes are TRBV28 and TRBJ2-3, with D unclear. Trimming pared 6 bases from V and 0 bases from J, leaving 7 bases between. The CDR3 consists of 13 residues. Germline-derived CDR1 and CDR2 are MDHEN and SYDVKM.

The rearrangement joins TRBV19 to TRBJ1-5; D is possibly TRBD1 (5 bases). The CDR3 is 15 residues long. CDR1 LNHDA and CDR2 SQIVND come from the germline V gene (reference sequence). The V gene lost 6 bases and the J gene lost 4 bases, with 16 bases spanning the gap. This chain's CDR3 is CASRETVTANQPQHF. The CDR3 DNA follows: TGTGCCAGTAGGGAGACAGTTACCGCTAATCAGCCCCAGCATTTT.

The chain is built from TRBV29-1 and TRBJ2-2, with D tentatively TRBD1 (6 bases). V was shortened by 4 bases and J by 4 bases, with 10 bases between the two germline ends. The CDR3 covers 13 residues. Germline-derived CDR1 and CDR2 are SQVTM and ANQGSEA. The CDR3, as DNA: TGCAGCGTTGCCAGGGGAACCACCGGGGAGCTGTTTTTT. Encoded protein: CSVARGTTGELFF.

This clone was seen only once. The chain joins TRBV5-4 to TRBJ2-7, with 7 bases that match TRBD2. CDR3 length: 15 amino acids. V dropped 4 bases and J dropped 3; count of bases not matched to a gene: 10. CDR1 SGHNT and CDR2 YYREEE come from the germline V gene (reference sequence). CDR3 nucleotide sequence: TGTGCCAGCAGCCCGGGAGGACACAGAGACTACGAGCAGTACTTC. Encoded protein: CASSPGGHRDYEQYF.

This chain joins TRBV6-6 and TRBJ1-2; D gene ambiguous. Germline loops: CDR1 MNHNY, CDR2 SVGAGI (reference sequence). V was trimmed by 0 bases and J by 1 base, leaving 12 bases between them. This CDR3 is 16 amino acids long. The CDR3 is CASSYSSKEGNYGYTF. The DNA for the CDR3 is TGTGCCAGCAGTTACTCGAGTAAAGAGGGTAACTATGGCTACACCTTC.

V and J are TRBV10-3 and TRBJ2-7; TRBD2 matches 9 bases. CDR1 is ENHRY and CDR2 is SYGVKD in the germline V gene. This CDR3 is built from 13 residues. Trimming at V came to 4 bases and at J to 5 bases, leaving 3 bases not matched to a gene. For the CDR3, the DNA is TGTGCCATCAGTGGCGGGGGGGCCGACGAGCAGTACTTC. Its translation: CAISGGGADEQYF.

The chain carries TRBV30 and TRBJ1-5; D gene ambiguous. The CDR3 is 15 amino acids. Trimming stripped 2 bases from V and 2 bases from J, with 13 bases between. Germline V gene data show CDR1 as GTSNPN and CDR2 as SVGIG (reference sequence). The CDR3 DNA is TGTGCCTGGAGTAAAAGAGGAGGCGGCAATCAGCCCCAGCATTTT. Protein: CAWSKRGGGNQPQHF.

CDR3 DNA: TGCAGCGTTACAGGGGCCGTAGAGAATGAGCAGTTCTTC. This gives the protein CSVTGAVENEQFF. J is TRBJ2-1 and V is TRBV29-1; the match to TRBD1 covers 7 bases. The CDR3 spans 13 residues. Germline-derived CDR1 and CDR2 are SQVTM and ANQGSEA. The J segment lost 7 bases and the V segment lost 5 bases, leaving 8 bases of the junction unmatched.

The CDR3 DNA sequence: TGTGCCTGGAGTTTGGCTGCCAAAAACATTCAGTACTTC. Translated: CAWSLAAKNIQYF. The rearrangement links TRBV30 to TRBJ2-4, with no clear D. Deletions cut 2 bases from V and 1 base from J, with 6 bases between. Germline lookup yields CDR1 GTSNPN and CDR2 SVGIG (reference sequence). The CDR3 consists of 13 residues.

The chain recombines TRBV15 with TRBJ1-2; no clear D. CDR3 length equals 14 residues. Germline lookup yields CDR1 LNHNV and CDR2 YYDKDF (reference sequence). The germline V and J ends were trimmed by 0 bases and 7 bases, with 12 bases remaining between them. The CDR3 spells CATSREGSLTGYTF. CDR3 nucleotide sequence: TGTGCCACCAGCAGAGAGGGCAGTCTCACTGGCTACACCTTC.

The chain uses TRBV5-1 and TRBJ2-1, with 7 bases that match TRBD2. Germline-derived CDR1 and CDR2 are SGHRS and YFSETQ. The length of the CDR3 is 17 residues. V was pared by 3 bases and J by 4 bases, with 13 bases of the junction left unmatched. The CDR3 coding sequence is TGCGCCAGCAGCTCCCCGTTGGCGGGAGCGGTTTACAATGAGCAGTTCTTC. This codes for CASSSPLAGAVYNEQFF.

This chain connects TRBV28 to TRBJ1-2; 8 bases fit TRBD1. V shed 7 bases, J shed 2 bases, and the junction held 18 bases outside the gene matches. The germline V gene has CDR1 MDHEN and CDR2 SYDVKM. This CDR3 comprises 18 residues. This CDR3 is CASTIISFRTGSNYGYTF. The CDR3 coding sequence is TGTGCCAGCACCATTATATCATTTAGGACAGGGTCGAACTATGGCTACACCTTC.